The 20 T cell receptor beta chains given below trace back to one sample, sequenced in a study of Ad26.COV2.S vaccination and SARS-CoV-2 variants. TCRdb's copy holds only in-frame clones and misses some; the assay was immunoSEQ multiplex PCR. The table lists roughly 380,000 clones, under 95% of them singletons. Sequenced material: peripheral blood, taken after recovery from COVID-19. These receptors were taken from a human donor who had recovered from COVID-19.

The chain joins TRBV27 to TRBJ2-7, with D perhaps given as TRBD1 or TRBD2 (5 bases each). CDR1 and CDR2 from the germline V gene are MNHEY and SMNVEV (reference sequence). V was clipped by 6 bases and J by 3 bases, with 15 bases between them. The CDR3 contains 14 residues. Written as DNA, the CDR3 is TGTGCCAGCAGCTCCCGGGACCAACTCTACGAGCAGTACTTC. This encodes CASSSRDQLYEQYF.

The chain joins TRBV10-3 to TRBJ2-3; D unresolved. V lost 3 bases, J lost 3 bases, and 7 bases lay in between. Germline CDR1 is ENHRY and CDR2 is SYGVKD. CDR3 length equals 13 residues. This CDR3 reads CAISDQFTDTQYF. The CDR3 DNA follows: TGTGCCATCAGTGATCAGTTTACAGATACGCAGTATTTT.

The chain employs TRBV11-2 and TRBJ2-1; TRBD1 is a possible D gene (6 bases). V was clipped by 4 bases and J by 4 bases, with 14 bases between them. CDR3 length equals 15 residues. Germline V gene sequence: CDR1 SGHAT, CDR2 FQNNGV. The CDR3 is CASSYWTAQYNEQFF. The CDR3 DNA sequence: TGTGCCAGCAGCTACTGGACAGCACAGTACAATGAGCAGTTCTTC. The full variable domain, in which reference TRBV11-2 and TRBJ2-1 provide the parts outside the CDR3, is EAGVAQSPRYKIIEKRQSVAFWCNPISGHATLYWYQQILGQGPKLLIQFQNNGVVDDSQLPKDRFSAERLKGVDSTLKIQPAKLEDSAVYLCASSYWTAQYNEQFFGPGTRLTVL.

The chain couples TRBV9 to TRBJ2-1; no clear D. The V end was cut by 0 bases, the J end by 0 bases, with 10 bases between. Germline CDR1 reads SGDLS; CDR2 reads YYNGEE. This CDR3 region has 16 residues. As DNA, the CDR3 is TGTGCCAGCAGCGTAGTGAAGGTTAGCTCCTACAATGAGCAGTTCTTC. Its translation: CASSVVKVSSYNEQFF.

The chain is built from TRBV3-1 (or the pseudogene TRBV3-2) and TRBJ2-3; TRBD1 matches 7 bases. Germline CDR1 LGHDT, CDR2 YNNKEL (reference sequence). CDR3 length: 14 residues. The junction had 5 bases not matched to a gene; V was cut back by 6 bases and J by 2 bases. CDR3 nucleotide sequence: TGTGCCAGCAGTCCCGGGACAGTCACAGATACGCAGTATTTT. Translated, it gives CASSPGTVTDTQYF.

V is TRBV3-1 (or the pseudogene TRBV3-2) and J is TRBJ1-1; D unresolved. Germline V gives CDR1 LGHDT, CDR2 YNNKEL (reference sequence). This CDR3 has 13 amino acids. V was clipped by 5 bases and J by 2 bases, with 9 bases between them. The CDR3 DNA is TGTGCCAGCAGCTCAGTCGGTAACACTGAAGCTTTCTTT. Translating it yields CASSSVGNTEAFF.

The V gene is TRBV6-2 or TRBV6-3, the J gene TRBJ2-7; D perhaps matches TRBD1 (5 bases). CDR1 and CDR2 from the germline V gene are MNHEY and SVGEGT. The CDR3 covers 11 residues. V lost 4 bases and J 6 bases, leaving 7 bases between the germline ends. For the CDR3, the DNA is TGTGCCAGCAGTTCTCAGGGCGAGCAGTACTTC. It yields the protein CASSSQGEQYF.

The rearrangement joins TRBV19 to TRBJ2-6, with D uncertain. Trimming took off 3 bases at V and 0 bases at J, with 6 bases between the two ends. CDR3 length: 15 amino acids. Germline V gene lookup returns CDR1 LNHDA and CDR2 SQIVND (reference sequence). The DNA of the CDR3 is TGTGCCAGTAGTATCACTCACTCTGGGGCCAACGTCCTGACTTTC. Encoded protein: CASSITHSGANVLTF.

This chain links TRBV6-5 with TRBJ2-1; D gene uncertain. CDR3 length equals 10 residues. Germline V gene lookup returns CDR1 MNHEY and CDR2 SVGAGI. V gave up 8 bases and J gave up 10 bases, with 9 bases separating them. DNA of the CDR3: TGTGCCAGCCGCGACCGGGAGCAGTTCTTC. Translation: CASRDREQFF.

The rearrangement uses TRBV6-5 and TRBJ1-2, with 10 bases matching TRBD1. The V segment lost 5 bases and the J segment 4 bases; nucleotides outside the gene matches: 7. Germline CDR1 MNHEY, CDR2 SVGAGI. The CDR3 has 15 amino acids. The DNA of the CDR3 is TGTGCCAGCAGTCCCCGGACAGGGGGTATCTATGGCTACACCTTC. Translation gives CASSPRTGGIYGYTF.

The rearrangement links TRBV5-1 to TRBJ2-6, with D maybe TRBD1 (6 bases). Per the germline V gene, CDR1 is SGHRS and CDR2 is YFSETQ. The CDR3 is 19 amino acids. Trimming pared 1 base from V and 2 bases from J, leaving 19 bases between. CDR3 nucleotide sequence: TGCGCCAGCAGCTTGCTGTTTCGGGACACACTCCCTGGGGCCAACGTCCTGACTTTC. Translation: CASSLLFRDTLPGANVLTF.

The CDR3 bases are TGTGCCACCAGCAGAGACGCCACGTGGCAGTTCTTC. Encoded protein: CATSRDATWQFF. This rearrangement joins TRBV15 to TRBJ2-1; D is ambiguous. V was pared by 0 bases and J by 12 bases, with 9 bases between. CDR1 is LNHNV and CDR2 is YYDKDF in the germline V gene (reference sequence). The CDR3 runs to 12 residues.

CDR3 amino acids: CASTRQGQSGGSYNSPLHF. The CDR3 nucleotides read TGTGCCAGCACCCGACAGGGCCAATCAGGGGGCTCCTATAATTCACCCCTCCACTTT. J is TRBJ1-6 and V is TRBV11-2; 7 bases align to TRBD1. CDR1 is SGHAT, CDR2 FQNNGV, per germline. This CDR3 is built from 19 residues. Trimming took 7 bases from V and 0 from J; bases not matched to a gene: 15.

The CDR3 loop reads CASSPRLGDLGYTF. The CDR3 DNA reads TGTGCCAGCAGCCCCCGCTTAGGGGATCTGGGCTACACCTTC. The rearrangement joins TRBV6-6 to TRBJ1-2, with D possibly being TRBD1 (5 bases). The germline gives CDR1 MNHNY, CDR2 SVGAGI (reference sequence). V gave up 6 bases and J gave up 8 bases, with 19 bases separating them. This CDR3 region has 14 residues.

The CDR3 spells CASGLSRDRGDYGYTF. DNA for the CDR3: TGTGCTAGTGGTTTGTCCCGGGACAGGGGGGACTATGGCTACACCTTC. The rearrangement joins TRBV12-5 to TRBJ1-2; 11 nucleotides agree with TRBD1. The CDR3 extends over 16 amino acids. The V segment lost 2 bases and the J segment 3 bases; nucleotides outside the gene matches: 5. The germline V gene encodes CDR1 LGHNT and CDR2 FRNRAP.

The rearrangement uses TRBV9 and TRBJ2-1, with unresolved D. Trimming removed 2 bases from V and 4 bases from J, with 13 bases in between. Germline loops: CDR1 SGDLS, CDR2 YYNGEE. This CDR3 is built from 15 residues. For the CDR3, the DNA is TGTGCCAGCAGCGTTGGCGACTCGAGGTACAATGAGCAGTTCTTC. It is translated as CASSVGDSRYNEQFF.

This chain joins TRBV9 and TRBJ2-3, with 8 bases identical to TRBD2. Germline V lookup: CDR1 SGDLS, CDR2 YYNGEE. The CDR3 contains 16 residues. V shed 3 bases, J shed 0 bases, and the junction held 6 bases outside the gene matches. This CDR3 reads CASSAGGKVSTDTQYF. CDR3 DNA sequence: TGTGCCAGCAGCGCGGGAGGGAAGGTGAGCACAGATACGCAGTATTTT.

CDR3 protein: CASSKRLPGQGITDTQYF. The CDR3 DNA follows: TGTGCCAGCAGCAAACGCCTACCGGGACAGGGCATCACAGATACGCAGTATTTT. The V call is TRBV21-1, the J call TRBJ2-3; the table's TRBD1 call for D was not verified on the DNA. TRBV21-1 is listed as a pseudogene. The CDR3 spans 18 residues.

This chain joins TRBV29-1 and TRBJ2-4; the match to TRBD2 covers 7 bases. V lost 3 bases and J lost 6; bases outside the gene matches: 8. Germline V gene lookup returns CDR1 SQVTM and CDR2 ANQGSEA. This CDR3 has 14 amino acids. The CDR3 region has the DNA TGCAGCGTTGAGGGTGAGCGGGGACGAAACATTCAGTACTTC. Translation: CSVEGERGRNIQYF.

The chain recombines TRBV19 with TRBJ2-7; 7 positions agree with TRBD1. Germline lookup yields CDR1 LNHDA and CDR2 SQIVND (reference sequence). The V and J ends lost 6 bases and 4 bases, in that order; junction bases with no gene match: 9. The CDR3 is 14 amino acids. The CDR3 region is CASSPTGIMYEQYF. CDR3 nucleotides: TGTGCCAGTAGCCCGACAGGGATCATGTACGAGCAGTACTTC.